This TCR beta chain came from a study of shared clonotypes between healthy human individuals. With respect to this clone: As yet, its antigen is unknown.

Every contributor of samples was a Caucasian grown-up residing in Nashville, Tennessee. TCRdb's table, derived via immunoSEQ multiplex PCR, lists solely in-frame clones and lacks some. The table has under 2.5 million clones, 85% to 95% seen once; the top ten hold approximately 0.41%. General study points: Despite large depth, sorted-subset datasets appeared incompletely sequenced. Between a few donors, naive CD4 clonotypes were shared at a level of about 5%. Naive subsets typically showed greater estimated richness than memory subsets.

Germline V CDR1 and CDR2: MGHDK, SYGVNS. The CDR3 covers 13 residues. Trimming took off 3 bases at V and 4 bases at J, with 9 bases between the two ends. This TCR was sampled from a man between 18 and 29 years old in good health. Some clones in this sample may be carry-over from other donors' samples. The sample taken for sequencing was naive CD4+ T cells from PBMCs. The sample's subset: CD45RA+ positively selected. The chain has TRBV25-1 and TRBJ1-2, with a weak D call TRBD1 (5 bases). The CDR3 nucleotides are TGTGCCAGCAGTGATGGCGGGGGCTATGGCTACACCTTC. It yields the protein CASSDGGGYGYTF.